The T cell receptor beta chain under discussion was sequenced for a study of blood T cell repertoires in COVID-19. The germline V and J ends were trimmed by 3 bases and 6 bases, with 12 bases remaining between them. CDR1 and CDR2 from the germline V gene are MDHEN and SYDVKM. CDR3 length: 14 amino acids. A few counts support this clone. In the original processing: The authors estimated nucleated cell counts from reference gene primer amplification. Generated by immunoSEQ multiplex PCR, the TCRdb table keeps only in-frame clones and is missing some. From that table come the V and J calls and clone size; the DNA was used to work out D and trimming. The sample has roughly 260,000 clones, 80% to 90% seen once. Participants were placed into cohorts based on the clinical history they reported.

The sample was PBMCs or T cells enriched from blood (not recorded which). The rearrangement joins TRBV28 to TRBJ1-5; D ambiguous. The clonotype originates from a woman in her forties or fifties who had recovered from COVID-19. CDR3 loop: CASSFSGFGQPQHF. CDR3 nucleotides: TGTGCCAGCAGTTTTTCGGGGTTCGGTCAGCCCCAGCATTTT.